These T cell receptor beta chains were read from a single sample in a study of regulatory dendritic cells for organ transplantation. Sequencing was performed with immunoSEQ multiplex PCR; in TCRdb, only in-frame clones are kept and a portion is missing. The table lists roughly 20,000 clones, more than 60% of them singletons. These receptors have no identified antigens. Sequencing was performed on memory CD4+ T cells from blood cultured with regulatory dendritic cells. Receptors originate from a human donor in good health. Each CDR3 is given with its conserved first and last residue. The D gene is left open where the match is weak. Size tells how often a clone was seen (once, few, many) or the class of an expanded clone, and some rows leave it out.

D gene | J gene | V gene | clone size | CDR3 DNA | CDR3 protein
. | TRBJ2-7 | TRBV21-1 | few | TGTGCCACATTAAGGGACAGTAGTTACTTC | CATLRDSSYF
TRBD1 | TRBJ1-1 | TRBV27 | few | TGTGCCAGCAGTTTATATTTGCGGACAGGGCAAGCTTTCTTT | CASSLYLRTGQAFF
TRBD2 | TRBJ2-2 | TRBV7-2 | . | TGTGCCAGCAGCTTCATGCCGGGGGGGGTCACCGGGGAGCTGTTTTTT | CASSFMPGGVTGELFF
. | TRBJ2-3 | TRBV6-5 | . | TGTGCCAGCAGTTACTCTACAGGGATAAGCACAGATACGCAGTATTTT | CASSYSTGISTDTQYF
. | TRBJ1-4 | TRBV15 | once | TGTGCCACCAGCAGAGATTTGGGCTCGACTAATGAAAAACTGTTTTTT | CATSRDLGSTNEKLFF
. | TRBJ2-5 | TRBV7-2 | . | TGTGCCAGCAGCTCCAGGGTCCAAGAGACCCAGTACTTC | CASSSRVQETQYF
. | TRBJ2-3 | TRBV27 | . | TGTGCCAGCAGTTTAACGGGGATGGGGGGAGATACGCAGTATTTT | CASSLTGMGGDTQYF
TRBD2 | TRBJ2-2 | TRBV28 | . | TGTGCCAGCAGTTACAGCGGGAGGGCGAACACCGGGGAGCTGTTTTTT | CASSYSGRANTGELFF
. | TRBJ2-7 | TRBV7-8 | . | TGTGCCAGCAGCTTTCTTGTCGGACAGAACTACGAGCAGTACTTC | CASSFLVGQNYEQYF
. | TRBJ2-7 | TRBV5-1 | . | TGCGCCAGCAGCCTATACTACGAGCAGTACTTC | CASSLYYEQYF
. | TRBJ1-1 | TRBV7-9 | . | TGTGCCAGCAGCTCCTTGACAGCGAACACTGAAGCTTTCTTT | CASSSLTANTEAFF
TRBD2 | TRBJ2-7 | TRBV7-2 | once | TGTGCCAGCAGAAATGGACTAGCGGGGGGCTACGAGCAGTACTTC | CASRNGLAGGYEQYF
TRBD1 | TRBJ2-5 | TRBV7-8 | . | TGTGCCAGCAGCTTAAGAGGGTGGGGACAGGGAGAGACCCAGTACTTC | CASSLRGWGQGETQYF
. | TRBJ2-4 | TRBV28 | . | TGTGCCAGCAGTCCCACAGGGTTCTTAGCCAAAAACATTCAGTACTTC | CASSPTGFLAKNIQYF
. | TRBJ2-5 | TRBV19 | . | TGTGCCAGTAGCGGGGGGCCTCAAGAGACCCAGTACTTC | CASSGGPQETQYF
. | TRBJ1-6 | TRBV30 | . | TGTGCCTGGATGGGGGCCCGGAATTCACCCCTCCACTTT | CAWMGARNSPLHF
TRBD1 | TRBJ2-7 | TRBV15 | once | TGTGCCACCAGCACCAGGGGGAGTCGCGAGCAGTACTTC | CATSTRGSREQYF
. | TRBJ2-5 | TRBV4-1 | . | TGCGCCAGCAGCCAAGGGAAAGTGGAACAGGCCTCCGAGACCCAGTACTTC | CASSQGKVEQASETQYF
. | TRBJ2-7 | TRBV28 | . | TGTGCCACCAAAACCTCCCTACCGGCGTTGTACTTC | CATKTSLPALYF
TRBD2 | TRBJ2-1 | TRBV11-1 | once | TGTGCCAGCGCCAACTCTGGGACTAGCGGTGAGCAGTTCTTC | CASANSGTSGEQFF
. | TRBJ2-2 | TRBV21-1 | once | TGTGCCAGCAGCAAAGGATCTTTCGCGAACACCGGGGAGCTGTTTTTT | CASSKGSFANTGELFF
TRBD1 | TRBJ2-7 | TRBV7-9 | . | TGTGCCAGCAGCCTAAGACAGGGGGGGAACTACGAGCAGTACTTC | CASSLRQGGNYEQYF
. | TRBJ1-6 | TRBV7-6 | . | TGTGCCAGCAGCTTGGGCGACAATTCACCCCTCCACTTT | CASSLGDNSPLHF
. | TRBJ1-5 | TRBV27 | . | TGTGCCAGCAGTCCGGACAGCCCCTATAGCAATCAGCCCCAGCATTTT | CASSPDSPYSNQPQHF
. | TRBJ2-1 | TRBV11-2 | . | TGTGCCAGCAGCTTAGCTGTGAACAATGAGCAGTTCTTC | CASSLAVNNEQFF
. | TRBJ2-1 | TRBV29-1 | few | TGCAGCGTTGGTAGACAGGCGAAAGTCAATGAGCAGTTCTTC | CSVGRQAKVNEQFF
. | TRBJ2-2 | TRBV21-1 | once | TGTGCCAGCAGCAGGGGGAAAACAGGGGGTTGGAACACCGGGGAGCTGTTTTTT | CASSRGKTGGWNTGELFF
TRBD2 | TRBJ2-1 | TRBV7-9 | few | TGTGCCAGCAGCTTAGAGGGGAGCGGGAGGGCTTACAATGAGCAGTTCTTC | CASSLEGSGRAYNEQFF
. | TRBJ2-5 | TRBV19 | . | TGTGCCACGGGACGTGTGGGGGGTGGGGAGGAGACCCAGTACTTC | CATGRVGGGEETQYF
. | TRBJ2-3 | TRBV28 | . | TGTGCCAGCAGTTTAGGGGGGCTCCCCACAGATACGCAGTATTTT | CASSLGGLPTDTQYF
TRBD1 | TRBJ2-3 | TRBV7-9 | . | TGTGCCAGCAGCTCAACCGGGACAGGGGCTTCAGATACGCAGTATTTT | CASSSTGTGASDTQYF
. | TRBJ2-1 | TRBV5-1 | . | TGCGCCAGCAGCCGGGACCTAGAAGCCAATGAGCAGTTCTTC | CASSRDLEANEQFF
TRBD1 | TRBJ2-7 | TRBV6-1 | once | TGTGCCAGTGGGAGGACAGGGCTCTACGAGCAGTACTTC | CASGRTGLYEQYF
. | TRBJ2-1 | TRBV20-1 | . | TGCAGTGCTAGAAGAACATATGAGCAGTTCTTC | CSARRTYEQFF
. | TRBJ2-4 | TRBV2 | . | TGTGCCAGCAGTGTTAATATGGGGAGGGGGGACAAAAACATTCAGTACTTC | CASSVNMGRGDKNIQYF
TRBD1 | TRBJ2-3 | TRBV19 | . | TGTGCCAGTCAGGGGACAGGGACGGGCACAGATACGCAGTATTTT | CASQGTGTGTDTQYF
. | TRBJ2-7 | TRBV19 | . | TGTGCCAGTAGTTCACGCGACGGATCCTACGAGCAGTACTTC | CASSSRDGSYEQYF
. | TRBJ1-5 | TRBV19 | . | TGTGCCAGTAGGGACGGGGAAGCTCAGCCCCAGCATTTT | CASRDGEAQPQHF
. | TRBJ2-5 | TRBV7-7 | . | TGTGCTAGCAGCGTCACAGGGCCAGAGACCCAGTACTTC | CASSVTGPETQYF
TRBD1 | TRBJ1-1 | TRBV7-2 | . | TGTGCCAGCAGTTCGGACAGGGGGCTGGGTGAAGCTTTCTTT | CASSSDRGLGEAFF
TRBD1 | TRBJ2-5 | TRBV7-7 | . | TGTGCTAGCAGCTTGCTTGGACAGGGGGCAGGGGAGACCCAGTACTTC | CASSLLGQGAGETQYF
. | TRBJ1-4 | TRBV29-1 | . | TGCAGCGTGGCGGACGGTACAACTAATGAAAAACTGTTTTTT | CSVADGTTNEKLFF
TRBD1 | TRBJ1-5 | TRBV27 | once | TGTGCCAGCGCTCCTGGTCTACAGGGGAAACAGCCCCAGCATTTT | CASAPGLQGKQPQHF
. | TRBJ1-5 | TRBV10-3 | few | TGTGCCATCAGTGAGTCCTCAGGGGCTGGGAATCAGCCCCAGCATTTT | CAISESSGAGNQPQHF
. | TRBJ2-7 | TRBV6-5 | . | TGTGCCAGCAGTTCCGGGGGTCCCTACGAGCAGTACTTC | CASSSGGPYEQYF